The clone carrying this T cell receptor beta chain was observed once. What it binds is unknown. The V gene end was trimmed by 3 bases and the J gene end by 2 bases; junction bases not matched to a gene: 5. The length of the CDR3 is 16 residues. The germline V gene encodes CDR1 MGHDK and CDR2 SYGVNS. The data derive from a study of blood T cells in healthy people across ages. Study-wide findings and caveats: The lack of PBMC sorting stopped any conclusive naive versus antigen-experienced comparison. TCR beta diversity, measured per million T cells, fell in a roughly linear way with age.

A J-beta primer mix and a sample-barcoded 5' primer were used in a second PCR of roughly 6 to 11 cycles. All samples gave at least 2.5 million CDR3-containing paired-end reads. TCRdb processed the 5' RACE reads anew with MiXCR; each CDR3 protein has one entry. The data hold approximately 1.5 million distinct CDR3 sequences, with about 32% observed a single time. This rearrangement joins TRBV25-1 to TRBJ2-3; 10 nucleotides agree with TRBD2. The TCR comes from a woman aged 30 to 39 in good health. Sequencing was performed on blood. The CDR3 DNA reads as TGTGCCAGCAGTGAGGCTAGCGGGAGTCTCACAGATACGCAGTATTTT. Protein product: CASSEASGSLTDTQYF.